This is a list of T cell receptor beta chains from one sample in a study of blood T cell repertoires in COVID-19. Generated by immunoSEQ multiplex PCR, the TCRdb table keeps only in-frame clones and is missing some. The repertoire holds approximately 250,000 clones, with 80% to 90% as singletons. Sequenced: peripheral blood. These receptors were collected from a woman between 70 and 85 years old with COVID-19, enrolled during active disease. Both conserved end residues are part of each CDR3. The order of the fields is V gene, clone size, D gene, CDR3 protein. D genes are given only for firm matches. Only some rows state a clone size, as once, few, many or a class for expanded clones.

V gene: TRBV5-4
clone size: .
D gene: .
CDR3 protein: CASSLDRDGSLHF

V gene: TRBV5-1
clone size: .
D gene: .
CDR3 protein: CASSMTGLSGYTF

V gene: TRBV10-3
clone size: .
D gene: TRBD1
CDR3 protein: CAISESQGAEAFF

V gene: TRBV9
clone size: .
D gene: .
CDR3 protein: CASSVGAPTGEQFF

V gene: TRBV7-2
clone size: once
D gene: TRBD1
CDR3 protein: CASSLAVTGTNEKLFF

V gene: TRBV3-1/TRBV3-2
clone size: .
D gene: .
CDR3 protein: CASSQDRIAQYF

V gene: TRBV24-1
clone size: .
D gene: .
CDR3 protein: CATSESSNYGYTF

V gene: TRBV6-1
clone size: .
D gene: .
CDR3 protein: CASSELGTGGGDGYTF

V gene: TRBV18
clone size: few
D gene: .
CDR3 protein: CASSSDTLSSYNSPLHF

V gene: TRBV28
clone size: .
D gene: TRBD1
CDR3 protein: CASGGLGTGPEAFF

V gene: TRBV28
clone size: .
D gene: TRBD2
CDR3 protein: CAASGRTNFVNEQFF

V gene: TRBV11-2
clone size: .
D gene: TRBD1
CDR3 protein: CASSESGGGNTIYF

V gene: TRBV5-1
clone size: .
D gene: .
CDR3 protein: CASSLGDDTIYF

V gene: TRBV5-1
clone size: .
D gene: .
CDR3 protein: CASSLGHLTYGYTF

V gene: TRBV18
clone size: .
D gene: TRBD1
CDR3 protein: CASSLPGQGDTEAFF

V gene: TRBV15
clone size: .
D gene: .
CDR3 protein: CATSRGQENNSPLHF

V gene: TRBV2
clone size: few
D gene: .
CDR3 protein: CASILRSANEQYF

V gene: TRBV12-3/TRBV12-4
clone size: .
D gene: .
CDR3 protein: CASSYGHEQYF

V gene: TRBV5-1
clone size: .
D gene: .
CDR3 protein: CASSLDGSSYNSPLHF

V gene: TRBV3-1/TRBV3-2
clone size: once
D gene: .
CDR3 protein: CASSPPKGLISNQPQHF

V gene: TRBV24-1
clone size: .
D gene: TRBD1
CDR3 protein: CATSDSGQGAKSNQPQHF

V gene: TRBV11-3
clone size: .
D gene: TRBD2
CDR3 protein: CASSPRGGDNEQFF

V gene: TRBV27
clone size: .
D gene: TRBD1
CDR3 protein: CASSPLSTGGGEQPQHF

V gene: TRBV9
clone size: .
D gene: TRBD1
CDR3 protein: CASSVGQGASEQYF

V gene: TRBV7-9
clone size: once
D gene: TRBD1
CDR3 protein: CASSLLGQGADEQYF

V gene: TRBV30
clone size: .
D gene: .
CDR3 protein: CAWSRAGGVGNQPQHF

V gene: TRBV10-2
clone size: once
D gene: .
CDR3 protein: CASRRQSNQPQHF

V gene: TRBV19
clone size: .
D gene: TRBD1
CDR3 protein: CASSLRTGGTYEQYF

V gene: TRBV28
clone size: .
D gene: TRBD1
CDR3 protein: CASDTGASGYTF

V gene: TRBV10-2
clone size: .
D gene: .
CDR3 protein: CASSEALAYEQYF

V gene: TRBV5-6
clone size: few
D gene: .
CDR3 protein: CASSPPGGVGNTEAFF

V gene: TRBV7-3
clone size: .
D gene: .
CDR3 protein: CASSLTGSPTGELFF

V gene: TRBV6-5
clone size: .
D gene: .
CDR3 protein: CASSHGGAAFF

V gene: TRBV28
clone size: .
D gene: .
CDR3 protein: CASSLQWAGNTIYF

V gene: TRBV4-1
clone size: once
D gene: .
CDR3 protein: CASSPATGNTEAFF

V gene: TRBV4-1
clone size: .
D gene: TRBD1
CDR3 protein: CASSQGLRQGNYGYTF

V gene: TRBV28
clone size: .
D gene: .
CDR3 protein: CASSLLKPSSYEQYF

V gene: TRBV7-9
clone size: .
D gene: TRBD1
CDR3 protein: CASSLGTGRVLGQYF

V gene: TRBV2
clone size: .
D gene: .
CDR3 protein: CARYGGGEDYGYTF

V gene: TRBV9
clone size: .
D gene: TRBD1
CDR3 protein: CASSGTGRAYEQYF

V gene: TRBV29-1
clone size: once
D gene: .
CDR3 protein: CSVDRGNEQFF

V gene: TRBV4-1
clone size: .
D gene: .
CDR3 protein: CASSRGTEAFF

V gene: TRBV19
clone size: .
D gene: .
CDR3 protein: CASSMTETSEQYF

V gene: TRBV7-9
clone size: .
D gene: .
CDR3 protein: CASSLAPANYGYTF

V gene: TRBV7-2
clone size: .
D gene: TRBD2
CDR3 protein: CASTPSGGPGDTQYF

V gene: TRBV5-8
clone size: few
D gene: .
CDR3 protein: CASSLRGGGPNEQFF

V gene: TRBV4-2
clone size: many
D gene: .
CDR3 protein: CASSLVKGDSYEQYF

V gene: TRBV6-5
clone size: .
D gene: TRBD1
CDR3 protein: CASSYFIGTGYEQYF

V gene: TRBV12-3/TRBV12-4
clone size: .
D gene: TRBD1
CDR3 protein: CASSDRDTNEQYF

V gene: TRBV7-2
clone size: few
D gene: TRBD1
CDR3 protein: CASRTGGTGNTIYF

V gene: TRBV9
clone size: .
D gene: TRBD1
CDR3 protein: CASSVGDRVFEQYF

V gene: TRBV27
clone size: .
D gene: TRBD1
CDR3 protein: CASGTGVHEQFF